Listed below are T cell receptor beta chains from one sample, sequenced in a study of technical replicates of blood from several donors. Generated by immunoSEQ multiplex PCR, the TCRdb table keeps only in-frame clones and is missing some. This table holds about 80,000 clones, about 94% found once. The sequencing input was T cells isolated from PBMCs. These receptors were taken from a human donor in good health. The CDR3 runs from the conserved cysteine through the conserved F or W. Each record gives: D gene, clone size, J gene, V gene, CDR3 protein, CDR3 DNA. D genes are given only for firm matches. Not all rows give a size; the values are once, few, many and, for expanded clones, a class.

d_gene: TRBD2; abundance: NA; j_gene: TRBJ2-7; v_gene: TRBV30; CDR3aa: CAWAGLALQEQYF; CDR3nt: TGTGCCTGGGCTGGACTAGCGCTCCAAGAGCAGTACTTC
d_gene: NA; abundance: NA; j_gene: TRBJ2-1; v_gene: TRBV27; CDR3aa: CASGHVSLYNEQFF; CDR3nt: TGTGCCAGCGGGCACGTCAGTCTCTACAATGAGCAGTTCTTC
d_gene: NA; abundance: NA; j_gene: TRBJ1-2; v_gene: TRBV28; CDR3aa: CASSFSGIGGKGPHFYGYTF; CDR3nt: TGTGCCAGCAGTTTCTCGGGGATTGGGGGGAAGGGCCCTCACTTCTATGGCTACACCTTC
d_gene: NA; abundance: NA; j_gene: TRBJ2-7; v_gene: TRBV7-3; CDR3aa: CASSFSAGNEQYF; CDR3nt: TGTGCCAGCAGCTTCAGTGCAGGGAACGAGCAGTACTTC
d_gene: NA; abundance: NA; j_gene: TRBJ2-7; v_gene: TRBV11-2; CDR3aa: CASSLGLVYEQYF; CDR3nt: TGTGCCAGCAGCTTAGGACTAGTCTACGAGCAGTACTTC
d_gene: TRBD2; abundance: NA; j_gene: TRBJ2-1; v_gene: TRBV5-8; CDR3aa: CASSSSGTTYNEQFF; CDR3nt: TGTGCCAGCAGTTCTAGCGGGACAACCTACAATGAGCAGTTCTTC
d_gene: NA; abundance: NA; j_gene: TRBJ1-2; v_gene: TRBV20-1; CDR3aa: CSARRSYGYTF; CDR3nt: TGCAGTGCTAGAAGGAGCTATGGCTACACCTTC
d_gene: NA; abundance: NA; j_gene: TRBJ1-3; v_gene: TRBV5-1; CDR3aa: CASSFESSGNTIYF; CDR3nt: TGCGCCAGCAGCTTTGAGAGCTCTGGAAACACCATATATTTT
d_gene: NA; abundance: NA; j_gene: TRBJ2-7; v_gene: TRBV7-3; CDR3aa: CASSSGSLDEQYF; CDR3nt: TGTGCCAGCAGCTCCGGGAGCCTCGACGAGCAGTACTTC
d_gene: NA; abundance: NA; j_gene: TRBJ2-7; v_gene: TRBV9; CDR3aa: CASSGAPIGPFYEQYF; CDR3nt: TGTGCCAGCAGCGGAGCCCCCATTGGGCCATTCTACGAGCAGTACTTC
d_gene: TRBD1; abundance: NA; j_gene: TRBJ1-2; v_gene: TRBV28; CDR3aa: CASSYRGTYGYTF; CDR3nt: TGTGCCAGCAGTTACAGGGGAACGTATGGCTACACCTTC
d_gene: NA; abundance: NA; j_gene: TRBJ1-4; v_gene: TRBV2; CDR3aa: CARRAPAAEKLFF; CDR3nt: TGTGCCAGGCGGGCACCTGCGGCCGAAAAACTGTTTTTT
d_gene: TRBD1; abundance: NA; j_gene: TRBJ1-2; v_gene: TRBV28; CDR3aa: CASSLRSATGGYGYTF; CDR3nt: TGTGCCAGCAGTCTTCGTTCGGCAACAGGGGGCTATGGCTACACCTTC
d_gene: NA; abundance: NA; j_gene: TRBJ2-7; v_gene: TRBV7-8; CDR3aa: CASSLGTRLSSYEQYF; CDR3nt: TGTGCCAGCAGCTTAGGTACTAGGTTAAGCTCCTACGAGCAGTACTTC
d_gene: NA; abundance: NA; j_gene: TRBJ1-4; v_gene: TRBV10-2; CDR3aa: CASRLPATNEKLFF; CDR3nt: TGCGCCAGCAGATTGCCAGCAACTAATGAAAAACTGTTTTTT
d_gene: NA; abundance: NA; j_gene: TRBJ1-4; v_gene: TRBV9; CDR3aa: CASSERGGNEKLFF; CDR3nt: TGTGCCAGCAGCGAGAGGGGGGGGAATGAAAAACTGTTTTTT
d_gene: NA; abundance: NA; j_gene: TRBJ1-2; v_gene: TRBV29-1; CDR3aa: CSVEVASYGYTF; CDR3nt: TGCAGCGTTGAGGTAGCGAGCTATGGCTACACCTTC
d_gene: NA; abundance: NA; j_gene: TRBJ2-5; v_gene: TRBV25-1; CDR3aa: CASSDGGRVRETQYF; CDR3nt: TGTGCCAGCAGTGATGGGGGCAGGGTTCGTGAGACCCAGTACTTC
d_gene: NA; abundance: once; j_gene: TRBJ2-7; v_gene: TRBV27; CDR3aa: CASSLATATYEQYF; CDR3nt: TGTGCCAGCAGTTTGGCTACAGCTACCTACGAGCAGTACTTC
d_gene: NA; abundance: NA; j_gene: TRBJ2-3; v_gene: TRBV6-5; CDR3aa: CASGKLEGLADTQYF; CDR3nt: TGTGCCAGCGGAAAGCTGGAGGGGTTGGCAGATACGCAGTATTTT
d_gene: NA; abundance: NA; j_gene: TRBJ1-1; v_gene: TRBV6-1; CDR3aa: CASSEQFNTEAFF; CDR3nt: TGTGCCAGCAGTGAACAGTTTAACACTGAAGCTTTCTTT
d_gene: TRBD2; abundance: NA; j_gene: TRBJ2-2; v_gene: TRBV11-2; CDR3aa: CASSPSGRVGGELFF; CDR3nt: TGTGCCAGCAGCCCTAGCGGGAGGGTTGGCGGGGAGCTGTTTTTT
d_gene: TRBD2; abundance: NA; j_gene: TRBJ2-3; v_gene: TRBV28; CDR3aa: CASRSGRDHTDTQYF; CDR3nt: TGTGCCAGCAGATCCGGGAGGGACCACACAGATACGCAGTATTTT
d_gene: NA; abundance: NA; j_gene: TRBJ2-3; v_gene: TRBV2; CDR3aa: CASSDSGLPTDTQYF; CDR3nt: TGTGCCAGCAGTGATTCAGGGCTCCCCACAGATACGCAGTATTTT
d_gene: TRBD2; abundance: NA; j_gene: TRBJ2-1; v_gene: TRBV4-3; CDR3aa: CASSQDLLAGGPYNEQFF; CDR3nt: TGCGCCAGCAGCCAAGACTTGCTAGCGGGAGGCCCATACAATGAGCAGTTCTTC
d_gene: TRBD2; abundance: NA; j_gene: TRBJ2-4; v_gene: TRBV2; CDR3aa: CASSWTSGSFIQYF; CDR3nt: TGTGCCAGCAGTTGGACTAGCGGGAGTTTCATTCAGTACTTC
d_gene: NA; abundance: NA; j_gene: TRBJ1-1; v_gene: TRBV5-1; CDR3aa: CASSLVSDTEAFF; CDR3nt: TGCGCCAGCAGCTTGGTGTCCGACACTGAAGCTTTCTTT
d_gene: TRBD1; abundance: NA; j_gene: TRBJ1-5; v_gene: TRBV9; CDR3aa: CASSEGQVSNQPQHF; CDR3nt: TGTGCCAGCAGCGAAGGACAGGTTAGCAATCAGCCCCAGCATTTT
d_gene: TRBD2; abundance: NA; j_gene: TRBJ2-7; v_gene: TRBV5-6; CDR3aa: CATTVRGGSGGTRIYEQYF; CDR3nt: TGTGCCACCACGGTTCGGGGAGGGTCAGGAGGGACCCGCATCTACGAGCAGTACTTC
d_gene: NA; abundance: NA; j_gene: TRBJ2-7; v_gene: TRBV4-1; CDR3aa: CASSQGVRNYEQYF; CDR3nt: TGCGCCAGCAGCCAAGGAGTCAGGAACTACGAGCAGTACTTC
d_gene: NA; abundance: NA; j_gene: TRBJ2-1; v_gene: TRBV6-5; CDR3aa: CASSYSVGQAAYEQFF; CDR3nt: TGTGCCAGCAGTTACTCGGTCGGGCAAGCGGCCTATGAGCAGTTCTTC
d_gene: NA; abundance: NA; j_gene: TRBJ1-4; v_gene: TRBV7-2; CDR3aa: CASTPWEGTVNEKLFF; CDR3nt: TGTGCCAGCACCCCGTGGGAGGGGACGGTTAATGAAAAACTGTTTTTT
d_gene: NA; abundance: NA; j_gene: TRBJ2-1; v_gene: TRBV4-2; CDR3aa: CASSQDSPTSYNEQFF; CDR3nt: TGTGCCAGCAGCCAAGACTCCCCGACTTCCTACAATGAGCAGTTCTTC
d_gene: TRBD1; abundance: NA; j_gene: TRBJ1-4; v_gene: TRBV6-5; CDR3aa: CASRGQGKSGEKLFF; CDR3nt: TGTGCCAGCAGGGGACAGGGGAAATCAGGTGAAAAACTGTTTTTT
d_gene: TRBD2; abundance: once; j_gene: TRBJ2-1; v_gene: TRBV5-4; CDR3aa: CASSEGLAVYNEQFF; CDR3nt: TGTGCCAGCAGCGAGGGACTAGCGGTTTACAATGAGCAGTTCTTC
d_gene: NA; abundance: NA; j_gene: TRBJ2-3; v_gene: TRBV2; CDR3aa: CASSEALWPGELNF; CDR3nt: TGTGCCAGCAGTGAAGCGCTTTGGCCGGGAGAGTTGAATTTT
d_gene: TRBD1; abundance: NA; j_gene: TRBJ1-4; v_gene: TRBV7-9; CDR3aa: CASSRGQGANEKLFF; CDR3nt: TGTGCCAGCAGCAGAGGACAGGGAGCTAATGAAAAACTGTTTTTT
d_gene: NA; abundance: NA; j_gene: TRBJ2-4; v_gene: TRBV27; CDR3aa: CASSFLSGLAKNIQYF; CDR3nt: TGTGCCAGCAGTTTCCTCAGCGGTCTAGCCAAAAACATTCAGTACTTC
d_gene: TRBD1; abundance: NA; j_gene: TRBJ1-2; v_gene: TRBV7-9; CDR3aa: CASSPRTGNYGYTF; CDR3nt: TGTGCCAGCAGCCCTCGGACAGGGAACTATGGCTACACCTTC
d_gene: NA; abundance: NA; j_gene: TRBJ2-3; v_gene: TRBV18; CDR3aa: CASSPVATASTDTQYF; CDR3nt: TGTGCCAGCTCACCGGTAGCGACCGCGAGCACAGATACGCAGTATTTT